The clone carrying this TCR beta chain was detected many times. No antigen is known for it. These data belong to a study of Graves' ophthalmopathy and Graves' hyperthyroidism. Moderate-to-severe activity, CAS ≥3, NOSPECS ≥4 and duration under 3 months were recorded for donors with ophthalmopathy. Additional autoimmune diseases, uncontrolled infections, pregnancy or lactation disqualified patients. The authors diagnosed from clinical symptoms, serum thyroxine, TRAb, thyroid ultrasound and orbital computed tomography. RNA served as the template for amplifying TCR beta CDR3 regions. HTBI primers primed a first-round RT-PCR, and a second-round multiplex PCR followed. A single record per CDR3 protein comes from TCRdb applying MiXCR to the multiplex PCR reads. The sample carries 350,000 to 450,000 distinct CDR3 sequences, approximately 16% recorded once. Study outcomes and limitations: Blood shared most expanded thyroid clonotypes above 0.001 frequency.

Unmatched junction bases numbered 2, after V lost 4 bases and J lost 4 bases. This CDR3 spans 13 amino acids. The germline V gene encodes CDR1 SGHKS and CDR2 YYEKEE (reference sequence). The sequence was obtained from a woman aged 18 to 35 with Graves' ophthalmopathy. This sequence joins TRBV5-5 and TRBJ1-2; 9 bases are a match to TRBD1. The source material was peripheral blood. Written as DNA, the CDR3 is TGTGCCAGCAGCCGGGACAGGGCCTATGGCTACACCTTC. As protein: CASSRDRAYGYTF.